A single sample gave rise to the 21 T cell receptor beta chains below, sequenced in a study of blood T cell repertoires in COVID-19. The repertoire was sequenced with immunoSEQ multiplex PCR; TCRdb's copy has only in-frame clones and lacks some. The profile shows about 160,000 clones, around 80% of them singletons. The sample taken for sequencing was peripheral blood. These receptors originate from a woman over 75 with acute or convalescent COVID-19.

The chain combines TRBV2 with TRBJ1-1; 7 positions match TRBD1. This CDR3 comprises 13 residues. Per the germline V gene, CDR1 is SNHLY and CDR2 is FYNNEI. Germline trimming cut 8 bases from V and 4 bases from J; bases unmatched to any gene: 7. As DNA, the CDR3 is TGTGCCAGCGGTAGGGGGCGGGTCACTGAAGCTTTCTTT. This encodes CASGRGRVTEAFF.

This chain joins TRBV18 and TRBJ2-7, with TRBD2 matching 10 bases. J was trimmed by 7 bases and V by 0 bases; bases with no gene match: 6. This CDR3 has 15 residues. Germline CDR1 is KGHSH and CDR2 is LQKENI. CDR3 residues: CASSPPRLAGVEQYF. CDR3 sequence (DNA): TGTGCCAGCTCACCACCGAGGCTAGCGGGAGTGGAGCAGTACTTC.

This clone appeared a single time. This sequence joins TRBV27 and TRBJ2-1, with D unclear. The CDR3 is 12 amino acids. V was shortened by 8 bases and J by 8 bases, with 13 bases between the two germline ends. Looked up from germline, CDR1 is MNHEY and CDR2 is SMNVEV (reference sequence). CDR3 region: CASRQAFDEQFF. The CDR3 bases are TGTGCCAGCCGCCAGGCCTTTGATGAGCAGTTCTTC.

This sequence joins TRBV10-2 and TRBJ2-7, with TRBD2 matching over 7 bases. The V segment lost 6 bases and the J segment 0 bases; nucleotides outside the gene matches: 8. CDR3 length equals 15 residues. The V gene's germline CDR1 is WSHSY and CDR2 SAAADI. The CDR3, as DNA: TGCGCCAGCAGCCCGGGAGGCTTCCCCTCCTACGAGCAGTACTTC. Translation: CASSPGGFPSYEQYF.

The CDR3, as DNA: TGCGCCAGCAGTCAATCATCACCGGGACAGGGAGTCGAGCAGTACTTC. Translating it yields CASSQSSPGQGVEQYF. The chain has TRBV23-1 and TRBJ2-7, with TRBD1 matching over 9 bases. TRBV23-1 is marked as an open reading frame, function uncertain. The CDR3 loop spans 16 amino acids. V shed 0 bases and J 6 bases; nucleotides not matched to a gene: 9.

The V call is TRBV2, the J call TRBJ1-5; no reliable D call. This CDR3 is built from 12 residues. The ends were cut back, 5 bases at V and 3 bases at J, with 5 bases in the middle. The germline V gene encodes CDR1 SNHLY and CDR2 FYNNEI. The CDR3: CASSRHNQPQHF. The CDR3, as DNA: TGTGCCAGCAGTAGACACAATCAGCCCCAGCATTTT.

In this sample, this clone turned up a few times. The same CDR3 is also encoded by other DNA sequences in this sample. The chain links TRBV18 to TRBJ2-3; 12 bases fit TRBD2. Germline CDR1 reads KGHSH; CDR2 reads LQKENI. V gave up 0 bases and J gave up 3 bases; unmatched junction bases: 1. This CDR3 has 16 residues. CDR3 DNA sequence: TGTGCCAGCTCACCACCCCTAGCGGGAGGGACAGATACGCAGTATTTT. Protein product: CASSPPLAGGTDTQYF.

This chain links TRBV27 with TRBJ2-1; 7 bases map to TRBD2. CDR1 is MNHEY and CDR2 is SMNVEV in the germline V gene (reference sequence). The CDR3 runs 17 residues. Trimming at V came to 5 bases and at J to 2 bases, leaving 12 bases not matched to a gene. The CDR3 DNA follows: TGTGCCAGCAGTAGTAAGGTGGCTAGCGGCACCTACAATGAGCAGTTCTTC. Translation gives CASSSKVASGTYNEQFF.

In nucleotides, the CDR3 is TGTGCCAGCTCACCACAGCGGACAGGGGAAGTGGACGGGGAGCTGTTTTTT. Translation gives CASSPQRTGEVDGELFF. The chain uses TRBV18 and TRBJ2-2; the match to TRBD1 covers 9 bases. Germline V gene lookup returns CDR1 KGHSH and CDR2 LQKENI. CDR3 length equals 17 residues. The J segment lost 7 bases and the V segment lost 1 base, leaving 10 bases of the junction unmatched.

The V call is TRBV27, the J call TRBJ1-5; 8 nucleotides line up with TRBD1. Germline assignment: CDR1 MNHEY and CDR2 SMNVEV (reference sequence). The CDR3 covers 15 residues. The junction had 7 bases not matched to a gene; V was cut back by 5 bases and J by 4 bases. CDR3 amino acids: CASSLGTGGNQPQHF. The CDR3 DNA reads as TGTGCCAGCAGTCTTGGGACAGGCGGAAATCAGCCCCAGCATTTT.

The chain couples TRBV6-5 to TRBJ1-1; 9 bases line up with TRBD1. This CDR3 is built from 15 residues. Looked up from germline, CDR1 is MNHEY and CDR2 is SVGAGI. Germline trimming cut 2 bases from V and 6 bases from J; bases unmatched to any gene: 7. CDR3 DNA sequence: TGTGCCAGCAGTTACAAAAGGGGACAGGGCTCTGAAGCTTTCTTT. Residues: CASSYKRGQGSEAFF.

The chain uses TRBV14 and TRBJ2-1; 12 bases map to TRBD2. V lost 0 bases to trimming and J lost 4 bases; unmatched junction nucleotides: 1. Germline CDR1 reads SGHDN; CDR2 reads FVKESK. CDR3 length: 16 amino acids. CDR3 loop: CASSQDGTSGYNEQFF. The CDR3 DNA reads TGTGCCAGCAGCCAAGACGGGACTAGCGGGTACAATGAGCAGTTCTTC. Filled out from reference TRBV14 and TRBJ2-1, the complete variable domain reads EAGVTQFPSHSVIEKGQTVTLRCDPISGHDNLYWYRRVMGKEIKFLLHFVKESKQDESGMPNNRFLAERTGGTYSTLKVQPAELEDSGVYFCASSQDGTSGYNEQFFGPGTRLTVL.

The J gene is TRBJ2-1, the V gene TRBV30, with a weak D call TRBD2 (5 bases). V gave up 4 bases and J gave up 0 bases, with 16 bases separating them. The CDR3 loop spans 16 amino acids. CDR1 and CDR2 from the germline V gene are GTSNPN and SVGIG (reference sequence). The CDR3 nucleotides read TGTGCCTGGACACCCAAAAGCGGTAGCTCCTACAATGAGCAGTTCTTC. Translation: CAWTPKSGSSYNEQFF.

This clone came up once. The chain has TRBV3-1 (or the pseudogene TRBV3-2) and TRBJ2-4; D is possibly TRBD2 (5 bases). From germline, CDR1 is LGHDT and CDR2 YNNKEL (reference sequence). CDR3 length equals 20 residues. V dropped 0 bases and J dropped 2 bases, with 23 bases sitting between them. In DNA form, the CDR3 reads TGTGCCAGCAGCCAAGATAGGGAGACCTGGGCTACTATGCCCAAAAACATTCAGTACTTC. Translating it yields CASSQDRETWATMPKNIQYF.

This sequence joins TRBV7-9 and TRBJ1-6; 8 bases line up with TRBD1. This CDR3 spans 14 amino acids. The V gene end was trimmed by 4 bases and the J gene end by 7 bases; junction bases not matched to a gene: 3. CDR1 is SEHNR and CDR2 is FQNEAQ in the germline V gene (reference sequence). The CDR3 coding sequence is TGTGCCAGCAGCTCCACAGGGGGGAATTCACCCCTCCACTTT. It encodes CASSSTGGNSPLHF.

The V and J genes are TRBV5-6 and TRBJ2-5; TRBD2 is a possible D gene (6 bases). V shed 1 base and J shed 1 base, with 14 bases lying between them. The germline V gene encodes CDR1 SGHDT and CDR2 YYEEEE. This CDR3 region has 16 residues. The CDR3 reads CASSLSGRSTQETQYF. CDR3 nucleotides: TGTGCCAGCAGCTTGTCCGGGAGATCGACCCAAGAGACCCAGTACTTC.

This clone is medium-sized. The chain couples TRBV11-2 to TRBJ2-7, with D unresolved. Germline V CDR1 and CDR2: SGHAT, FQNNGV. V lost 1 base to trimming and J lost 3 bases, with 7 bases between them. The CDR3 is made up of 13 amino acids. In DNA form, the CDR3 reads TGTGCCAGCAGCTTAGGGCAGAACTACGAGCAGTACTTC. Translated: CASSLGQNYEQYF.

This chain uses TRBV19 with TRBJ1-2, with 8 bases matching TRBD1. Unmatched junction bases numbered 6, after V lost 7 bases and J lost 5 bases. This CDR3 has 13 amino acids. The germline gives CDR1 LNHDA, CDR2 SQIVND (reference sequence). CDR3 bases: TGTGCCAGTATCGACAGGGGTCTTTATGGCTACACCTTC. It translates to CASIDRGLYGYTF.

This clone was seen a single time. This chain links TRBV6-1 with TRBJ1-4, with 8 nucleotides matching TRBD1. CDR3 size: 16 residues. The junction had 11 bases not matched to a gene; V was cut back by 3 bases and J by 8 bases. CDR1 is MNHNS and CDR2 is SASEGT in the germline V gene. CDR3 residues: CASSEAPGTGVEKLFF. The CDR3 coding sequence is TGTGCCAGCAGTGAGGCCCCCGGGACAGGAGTAGAAAAACTGTTTTTT.

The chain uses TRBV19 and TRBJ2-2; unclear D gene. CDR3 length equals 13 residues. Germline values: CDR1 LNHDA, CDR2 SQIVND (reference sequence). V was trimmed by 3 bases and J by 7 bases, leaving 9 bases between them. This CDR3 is CASSIPRIGELFF. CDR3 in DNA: TGTGCCAGTAGTATTCCCAGGATCGGGGAGCTGTTTTTT.

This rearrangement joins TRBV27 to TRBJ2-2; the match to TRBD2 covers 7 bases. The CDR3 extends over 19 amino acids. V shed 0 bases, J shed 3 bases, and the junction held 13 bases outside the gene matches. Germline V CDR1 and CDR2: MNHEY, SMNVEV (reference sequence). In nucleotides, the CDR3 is TGTGCCAGCAGTTTATCGAAAGGAGGGAGGGCCGTGGACACCGGGGAGCTGTTTTTT. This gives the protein CASSLSKGGRAVDTGELFF.